The TCR beta chain described here comes from a study of CD8+CD57+ T cells in acquired aplastic anemia. As for the study in general: Each DNA sample taken from sorted CD4+ and CD8+ cells came to approximately 3.2 ug on average.

This CDR3 spans 15 amino acids. Whole-study results and caveats: Common to patients and controls were around 30 CD8+ CDR3 sequences. With respect to CD8+ Simpson's diversity, patients and controls did not differ significantly.

With respect to this clonotype: Its antigen is currently unknown.

TCR beta VDJ and CDR3 profiling used genomic DNA as template. Each CDR3 protein is one row after TCRdb ran MiXCR on the reads. Counted here are more than 250,000 distinct CDR3 sequences, around 60% occurring once; the ten biggest clones make up 6.5% to 10%. The V call is TRBV12-3 or TRBV12-4, the J call TRBJ2-1; 11 nucleotides match TRBD2. Sequenced sample: sorted CD4+, CD8+, or CD8+CD57+ T cells (not recorded which) from PBMCs. This clonotype was obtained from a human donor with severe aplastic anemia or a healthy control (not recorded which). The CDR3 region is CASGLGLADSNEQFF. The CDR3 coding sequence is TGTGCTAGTGGTTTGGGACTAGCGGATAGCAATGAGCAGTTCTTC.